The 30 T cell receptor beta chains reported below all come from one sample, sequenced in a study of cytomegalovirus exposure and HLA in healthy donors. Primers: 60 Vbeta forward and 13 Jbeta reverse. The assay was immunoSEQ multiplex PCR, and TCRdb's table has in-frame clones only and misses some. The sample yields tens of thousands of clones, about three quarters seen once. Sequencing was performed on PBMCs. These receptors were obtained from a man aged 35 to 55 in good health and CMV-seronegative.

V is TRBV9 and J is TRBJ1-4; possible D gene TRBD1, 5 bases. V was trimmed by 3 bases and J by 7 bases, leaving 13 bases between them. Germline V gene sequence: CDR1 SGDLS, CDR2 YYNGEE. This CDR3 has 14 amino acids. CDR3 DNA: TGTGCCAGCAGCGAGACAGTCCGTCCTGAAAAACTGTTTTTT. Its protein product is CASSETVRPEKLFF.

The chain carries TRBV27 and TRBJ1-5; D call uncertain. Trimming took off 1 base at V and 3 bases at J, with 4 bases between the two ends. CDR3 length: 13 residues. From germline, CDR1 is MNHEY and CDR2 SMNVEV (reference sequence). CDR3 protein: CASSLWANQPQHF. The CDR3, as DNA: TGTGCCAGCAGTTTATGGGCCAATCAGCCCCAGCATTTT.

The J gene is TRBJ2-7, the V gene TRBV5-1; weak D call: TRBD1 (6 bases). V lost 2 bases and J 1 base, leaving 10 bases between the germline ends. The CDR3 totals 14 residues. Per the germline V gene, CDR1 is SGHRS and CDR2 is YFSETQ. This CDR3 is CASSLQGTSYEQYF. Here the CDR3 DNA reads TGCGCCAGCAGCTTACAGGGAACGTCCTACGAGCAGTACTTC. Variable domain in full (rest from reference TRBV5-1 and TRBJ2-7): KAGVTQTPRYLIKTRGQQVTLSCSPISGHRSVSWYQQTPGQGLQFLFEYFSETQRNKGNFPGRFSGRQFSNSRSEMNVSTLELGDSALYLCASSLQGTSYEQYFGPGTRLTVT.

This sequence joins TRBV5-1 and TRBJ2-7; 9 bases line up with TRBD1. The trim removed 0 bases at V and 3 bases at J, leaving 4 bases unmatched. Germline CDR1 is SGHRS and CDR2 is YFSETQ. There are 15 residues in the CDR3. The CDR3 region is CASSLGGQGHYEQYF. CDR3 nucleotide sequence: TGCGCCAGCAGCTTGGGGGGACAGGGTCACTACGAGCAGTACTTC.

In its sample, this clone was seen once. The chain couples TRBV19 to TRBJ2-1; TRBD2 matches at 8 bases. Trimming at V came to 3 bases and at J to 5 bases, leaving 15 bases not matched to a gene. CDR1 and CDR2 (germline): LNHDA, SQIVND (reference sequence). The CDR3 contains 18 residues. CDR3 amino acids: CASSMELAGHTTHNEQFF. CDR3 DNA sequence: TGTGCCAGTAGTATGGAGCTAGCGGGCCATACCACCCACAATGAGCAGTTCTTC.

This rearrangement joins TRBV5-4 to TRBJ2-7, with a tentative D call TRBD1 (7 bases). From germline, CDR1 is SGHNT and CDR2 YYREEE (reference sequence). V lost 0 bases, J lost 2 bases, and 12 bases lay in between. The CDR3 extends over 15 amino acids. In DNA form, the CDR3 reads TGTGCCAGCAGCTTGGGCGGGACAGAGACCTACGAGCAGTACTTC. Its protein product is CASSLGGTETYEQYF.

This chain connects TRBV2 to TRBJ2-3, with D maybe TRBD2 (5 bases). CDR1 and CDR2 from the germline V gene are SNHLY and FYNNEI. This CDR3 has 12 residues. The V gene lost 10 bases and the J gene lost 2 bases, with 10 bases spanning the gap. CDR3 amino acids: CATSDFTDTQYF. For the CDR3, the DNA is TGTGCCACCTCGGACTTCACAGATACGCAGTATTTT.

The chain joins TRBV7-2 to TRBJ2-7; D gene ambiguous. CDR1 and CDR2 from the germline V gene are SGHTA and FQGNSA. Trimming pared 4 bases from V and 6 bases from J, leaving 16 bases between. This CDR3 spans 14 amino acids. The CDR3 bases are TGTGCCAGCAGCTCCCCCATTAGGAGTGCCGAGCAGTACTTC. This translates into CASSSPIRSAEQYF.

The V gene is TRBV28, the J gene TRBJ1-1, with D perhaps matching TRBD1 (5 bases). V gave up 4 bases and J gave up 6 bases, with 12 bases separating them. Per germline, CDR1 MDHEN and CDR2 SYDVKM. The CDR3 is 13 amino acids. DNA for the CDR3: TGTGCCAGCAGTTCGACAGTCCCGCCTGAAGCTTTCTTT. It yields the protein CASSSTVPPEAFF. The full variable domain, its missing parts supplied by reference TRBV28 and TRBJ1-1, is DVKVTQSSRYLVKRTGEKVFLECVQDMDHENMFWYRQDPGLGLRLIYFSYDVKMKEKGDIPEGYSVSREKKERFSLILESASTNQTSMYLCASSSTVPPEAFFGQGTRLTVV.

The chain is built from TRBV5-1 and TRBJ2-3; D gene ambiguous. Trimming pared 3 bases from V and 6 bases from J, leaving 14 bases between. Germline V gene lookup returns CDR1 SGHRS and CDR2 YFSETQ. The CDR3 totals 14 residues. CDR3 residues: CASSSGVPTDTQYF. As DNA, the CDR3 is TGCGCCAGCAGCTCCGGAGTCCCGACGGATACGCAGTATTTT.

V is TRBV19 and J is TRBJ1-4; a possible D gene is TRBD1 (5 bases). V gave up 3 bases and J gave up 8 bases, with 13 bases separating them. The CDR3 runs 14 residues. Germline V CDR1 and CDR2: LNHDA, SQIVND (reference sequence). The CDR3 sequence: CASSIIGANEKLFF. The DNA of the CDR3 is TGTGCCAGTAGTATCATAGGGGCCAACGAAAAACTGTTTTTT. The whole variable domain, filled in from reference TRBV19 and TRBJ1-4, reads DGGITQSPKYLFRKEGQNVTLSCEQNLNHDAMYWYRQDPGQGLRLIYYSQIVNDFQKGDIAEGYSVSREKKESFPLTVTSAQKNPTAFYLCASSIIGANEKLFFGSGTQLSVL.

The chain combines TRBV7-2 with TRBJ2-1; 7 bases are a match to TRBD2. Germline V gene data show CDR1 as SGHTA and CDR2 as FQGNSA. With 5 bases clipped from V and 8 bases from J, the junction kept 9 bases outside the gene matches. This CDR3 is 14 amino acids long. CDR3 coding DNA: TGTGCCAGCAGCCCCTGGACTAGGACCGATGAGCAGTTCTTC. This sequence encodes CASSPWTRTDEQFF.

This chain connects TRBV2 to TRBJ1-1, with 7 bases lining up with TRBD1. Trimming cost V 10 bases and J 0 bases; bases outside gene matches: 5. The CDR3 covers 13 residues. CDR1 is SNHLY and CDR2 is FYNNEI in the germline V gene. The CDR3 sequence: CATTGQLNTEAFF. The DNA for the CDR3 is TGTGCCACCACGGGACAGCTGAACACTGAAGCTTTCTTT.

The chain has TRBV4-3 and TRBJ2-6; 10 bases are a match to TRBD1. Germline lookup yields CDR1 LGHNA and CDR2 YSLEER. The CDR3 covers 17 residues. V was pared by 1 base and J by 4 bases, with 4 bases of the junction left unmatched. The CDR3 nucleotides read TGCGCCAGCAGCCAAGTGGGACAGGGGTCAGGGGCCAACGTCCTGACTTTC. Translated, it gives CASSQVGQGSGANVLTF.

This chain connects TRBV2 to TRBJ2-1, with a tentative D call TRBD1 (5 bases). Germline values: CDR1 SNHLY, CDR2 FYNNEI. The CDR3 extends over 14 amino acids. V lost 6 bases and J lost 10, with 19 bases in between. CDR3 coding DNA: TGTGCCAGCAGACTGACAGTACGGAGTCTCGAGCAGTTCTTC. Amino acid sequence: CASRLTVRSLEQFF.

CDR3 protein: CASTQAGGVNTGELFF. CDR3 DNA: TGTGCCAGCACCCAAGCGGGAGGGGTGAACACCGGGGAGCTGTTTTTT. The genes are TRBV9 and TRBJ2-2; TRBD2 agrees at 10 bases. V lost 6 bases, J lost 1 base, and 6 bases stayed unmatched. The CDR3 has 16 residues. Looked up from germline, CDR1 is SGDLS and CDR2 is YYNGEE. The variable domain in full, with the rest retrieved from reference TRBV9 and TRBJ2-2, is DSGVTQTPKHLITATGQRVTLRCSPRSGDLSVYWYQQSLDQGLQFLIQYYNGEERAKGNILERFSAQQFPDLHSELNLSSLELGDSALYFCASTQAGGVNTGELFFGEGSRLTVL.

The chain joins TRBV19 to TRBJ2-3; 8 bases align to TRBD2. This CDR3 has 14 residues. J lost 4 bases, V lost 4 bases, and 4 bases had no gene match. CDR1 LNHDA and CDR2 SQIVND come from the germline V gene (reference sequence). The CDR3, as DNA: TGTGCCAGTAGTAAGCGGGAGCCCCCAGATACGCAGTATTTT. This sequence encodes CASSKREPPDTQYF.

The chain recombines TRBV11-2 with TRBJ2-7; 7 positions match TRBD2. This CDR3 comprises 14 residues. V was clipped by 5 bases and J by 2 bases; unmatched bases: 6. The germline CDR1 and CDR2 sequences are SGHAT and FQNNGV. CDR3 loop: CASSARLAAYEQYF. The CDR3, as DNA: TGTGCCAGCAGCGCCCGACTAGCCGCCTACGAGCAGTACTTC. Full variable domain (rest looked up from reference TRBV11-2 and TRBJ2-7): EAGVAQSPRYKIIEKRQSVAFWCNPISGHATLYWYQQILGQGPKLLIQFQNNGVVDDSQLPKDRFSAERLKGVDSTLKIQPAKLEDSAVYLCASSARLAAYEQYFGPGTRLTVT.

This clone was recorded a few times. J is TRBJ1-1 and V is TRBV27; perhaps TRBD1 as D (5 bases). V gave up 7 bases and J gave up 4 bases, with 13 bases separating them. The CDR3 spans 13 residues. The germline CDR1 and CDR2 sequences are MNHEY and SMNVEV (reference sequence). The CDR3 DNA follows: TGTGCCAGCACCCGGCGGGGGAGCACTGAAGCTTTCTTT. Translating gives CASTRRGSTEAFF.

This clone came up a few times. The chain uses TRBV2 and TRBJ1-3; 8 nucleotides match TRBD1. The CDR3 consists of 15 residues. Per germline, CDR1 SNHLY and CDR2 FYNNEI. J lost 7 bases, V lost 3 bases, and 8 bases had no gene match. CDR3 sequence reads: CASSDRTGIWNTIYF. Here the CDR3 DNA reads TGTGCCAGCAGTGACCGGACAGGGATCTGGAACACCATATATTTT.

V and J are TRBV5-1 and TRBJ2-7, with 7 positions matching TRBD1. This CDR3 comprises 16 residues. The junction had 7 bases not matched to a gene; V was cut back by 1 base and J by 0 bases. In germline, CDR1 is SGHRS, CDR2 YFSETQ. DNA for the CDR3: TGCGCCAGCAGCTTGTCCCGCGGACAGGCCTCCTACGAGCAGTACTTC. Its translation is CASSLSRGQASYEQYF.

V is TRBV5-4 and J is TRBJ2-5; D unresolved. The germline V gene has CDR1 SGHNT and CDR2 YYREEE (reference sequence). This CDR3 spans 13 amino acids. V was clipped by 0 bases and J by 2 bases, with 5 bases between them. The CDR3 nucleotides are TGTGCCAGCAGCTTGGGGCAGCAAGAGACCCAGTACTTC. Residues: CASSLGQQETQYF.

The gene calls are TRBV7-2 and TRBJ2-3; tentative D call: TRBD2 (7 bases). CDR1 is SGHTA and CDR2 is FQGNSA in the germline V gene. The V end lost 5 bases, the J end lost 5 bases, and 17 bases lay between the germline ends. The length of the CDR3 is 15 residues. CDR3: CASSTLGGGKDTQYF. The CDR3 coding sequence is TGTGCCAGCAGCACTCTGGGAGGGGGGAAAGATACGCAGTATTTT.

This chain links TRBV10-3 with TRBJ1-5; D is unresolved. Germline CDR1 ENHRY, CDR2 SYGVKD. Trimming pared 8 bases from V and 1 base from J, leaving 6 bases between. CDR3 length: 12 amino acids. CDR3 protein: CAIGSSNQPQHF. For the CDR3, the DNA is TGTGCCATCGGCTCGAGCAATCAGCCCCAGCATTTT.

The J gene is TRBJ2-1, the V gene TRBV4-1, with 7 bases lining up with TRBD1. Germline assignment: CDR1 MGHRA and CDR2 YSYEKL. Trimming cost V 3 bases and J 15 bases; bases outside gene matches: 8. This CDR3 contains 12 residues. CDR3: CASSHDRQGVFF. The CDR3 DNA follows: TGCGCCAGCAGCCATGACAGACAGGGAGTGTTCTTC.

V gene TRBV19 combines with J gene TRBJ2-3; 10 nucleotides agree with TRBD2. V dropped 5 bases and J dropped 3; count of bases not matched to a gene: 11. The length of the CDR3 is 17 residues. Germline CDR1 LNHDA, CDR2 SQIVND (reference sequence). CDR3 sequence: CASSSLASGSRTDTQYF. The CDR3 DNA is TGTGCCAGTAGTTCCCTCGCTAGCGGGAGTCGGACAGATACGCAGTATTTT.

Here the CDR3 reads CASSRIAGRLWNEQFF. DNA for the CDR3: TGTGCCAGCAGCCGGATAGCGGGGAGGTTATGGAATGAGCAGTTCTTC. The rearrangement joins TRBV7-3 to TRBJ2-1; 8 positions match TRBD2. Germline loops: CDR1 SGHTA, CDR2 FQGTGA. The CDR3 covers 16 residues. V was clipped by 5 bases and J by 7 bases; unmatched bases: 13.

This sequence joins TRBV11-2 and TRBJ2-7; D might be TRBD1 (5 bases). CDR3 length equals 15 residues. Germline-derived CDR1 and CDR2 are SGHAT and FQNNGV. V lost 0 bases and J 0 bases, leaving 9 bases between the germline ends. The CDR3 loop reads CASSLEAGSSYEQYF. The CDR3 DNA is TGTGCCAGCAGCTTAGAAGCAGGGTCCTCCTACGAGCAGTACTTC. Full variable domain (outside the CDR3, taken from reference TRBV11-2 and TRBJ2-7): EAGVAQSPRYKIIEKRQSVAFWCNPISGHATLYWYQQILGQGPKLLIQFQNNGVVDDSQLPKDRFSAERLKGVDSTLKIQPAKLEDSAVYLCASSLEAGSSYEQYFGPGTRLTVT.

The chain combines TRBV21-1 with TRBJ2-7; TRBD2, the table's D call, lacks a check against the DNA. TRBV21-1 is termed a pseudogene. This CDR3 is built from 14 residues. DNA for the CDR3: TGTGCCAGCGGGTGGTCCCGGGGGAGCTACGAGCAGTACTTC. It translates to CASGWSRGSYEQYF.

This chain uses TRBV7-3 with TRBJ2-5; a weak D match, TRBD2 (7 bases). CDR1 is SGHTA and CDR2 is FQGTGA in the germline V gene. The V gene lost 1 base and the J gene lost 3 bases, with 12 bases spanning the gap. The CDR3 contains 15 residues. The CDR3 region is CASSLMGRDKETQYF. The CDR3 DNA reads TGTGCCAGCAGCTTAATGGGGAGGGACAAAGAGACCCAGTACTTC.